This is a list of T cell receptor beta chains from one sample in a study of blood T cells in healthy people across ages. TCRdb re-analysed the 5' RACE reads in MiXCR, keeping a single row per CDR3 protein. The table includes some 1.5 million distinct CDR3 sequences, under 30% detected once. Material for sequencing was blood. The receptor source for this set is a woman in her twenties or thirties in good health. Each CDR3 is given with its conserved first and last residue. Fields, in order: clone size, V gene, J gene, D gene, CDR3 protein, CDR3 DNA. A D gene is named only where the DNA matches it firmly. Not all rows give a size; the values are once, few, many and, for expanded clones, a class.

abundance: .
v_gene: TRBV20-1
j_gene: TRBJ1-5
d_gene: .
CDR3aa: CSARAGPNSNQPQHF
CDR3nt: TGCAGTGCTAGAGCAGGGCCTAATAGCAATCAGCCCCAGCATTTT

abundance: few
v_gene: TRBV5-6
j_gene: TRBJ2-1
d_gene: TRBD2
CDR3aa: CASSLATSGSYNEQFF
CDR3nt: TGTGCCAGCAGCTTGGCGACTAGCGGGTCCTACAATGAGCAGTTCTTC

abundance: many
v_gene: TRBV7-2
j_gene: TRBJ2-3
d_gene: .
CDR3aa: CASSYSGGGTDTQYF
CDR3nt: TGTGCCAGCAGTTATAGCGGAGGGGGCACAGATACGCAGTATTTT

abundance: many
v_gene: TRBV11-2
j_gene: TRBJ2-7
d_gene: TRBD1
CDR3aa: CASSTGQGYEQYF
CDR3nt: TGTGCCAGCAGTACGGGACAGGGCTACGAGCAGTACTTC

abundance: .
v_gene: TRBV12-3/TRBV12-4
j_gene: TRBJ1-2
d_gene: .
CDR3aa: CASSARPEGYTF
CDR3nt: TGTGCCAGCAGTGCCAGACCAGAGGGCTACACCTTC

abundance: .
v_gene: TRBV10-2
j_gene: TRBJ1-1
d_gene: .
CDR3aa: CASSEYRDRGAFF
CDR3nt: TGCGCCAGCAGTGAGTACAGGGATCGGGGAGCTTTCTTT

abundance: many
v_gene: TRBV2
j_gene: TRBJ2-7
d_gene: TRBD2
CDR3aa: CASSEFGRAEQYF
CDR3nt: TGTGCCAGCAGTGAATTTGGGAGGGCTGAGCAGTACTTC

abundance: .
v_gene: TRBV14
j_gene: TRBJ1-6
d_gene: TRBD1
CDR3aa: CASSLQGQRRTPLHF
CDR3nt: TGTGCCAGCAGCCTACAGGGACAGAGGCGGACACCCCTCCACTTT

abundance: .
v_gene: TRBV30
j_gene: TRBJ2-1
d_gene: TRBD2
CDR3aa: CAWSVRGGGEQFF
CDR3nt: TGTGCCTGGAGTGTACGGGGGGGAGGCGAGCAGTTCTTC

abundance: once
v_gene: TRBV18
j_gene: TRBJ2-3
d_gene: .
CDR3aa: CASSPPGTSTDTQYF
CDR3nt: TGTGCCAGCTCACCACCCGGGACTTCCACAGATACGCAGTATTTT

abundance: many
v_gene: TRBV29-1
j_gene: TRBJ2-7
d_gene: .
CDR3aa: CSVGVYSDYEQYF
CDR3nt: TGCAGCGTTGGAGTGTACAGTGACTACGAGCAGTACTTC

abundance: .
v_gene: TRBV4-1
j_gene: TRBJ2-5
d_gene: TRBD2
CDR3aa: CASGQVWGLAGEEETQYF
CDR3nt: TGCGCCAGCGGCCAAGTCTGGGGACTAGCGGGAGAGGAGGAGACCCAGTACTTC

abundance: many
v_gene: TRBV5-5
j_gene: TRBJ2-7
d_gene: .
CDR3aa: CASSLAVPTYEQYF
CDR3nt: TGTGCCAGCAGCTTGGCCGTACCTACCTACGAGCAGTACTTC

abundance: .
v_gene: TRBV5-5
j_gene: TRBJ1-1
d_gene: TRBD1
CDR3aa: CASGTRQGGTEAFF
CDR3nt: TGTGCCAGCGGAACTCGACAGGGAGGAACTGAAGCTTTCTTT

abundance: .
v_gene: TRBV12-3/TRBV12-4
j_gene: TRBJ2-7
d_gene: .
CDR3aa: CASTSPNYEQYF
CDR3nt: TGTGCCAGCACTTCTCCAAACTACGAGCAGTACTTC

abundance: .
v_gene: TRBV12-5
j_gene: TRBJ1-2
d_gene: .
CDR3aa: CASGLVQRNYGYTF
CDR3nt: TGTGCTAGTGGTTTGGTACAGAGAAACTATGGCTACACCTTC

abundance: .
v_gene: TRBV28
j_gene: TRBJ2-1
d_gene: .
CDR3aa: CASTRAHNEQFF
CDR3nt: TGTGCCAGCACGCGGGCGCACAATGAGCAGTTCTTC

abundance: .
v_gene: TRBV20-1
j_gene: TRBJ2-1
d_gene: .
CDR3aa: CSATSGVNSYEQFF
CDR3nt: TGCAGTGCTACATCAGGGGTAAACTCCTACGAGCAGTTCTTC

abundance: few
v_gene: TRBV11-1
j_gene: TRBJ2-2
d_gene: .
CDR3aa: CASSLTAQSGELFF
CDR3nt: TGTGCCAGCAGCTTAACCGCGCAATCCGGGGAGCTGTTTTTT

abundance: .
v_gene: TRBV3-1
j_gene: TRBJ2-7
d_gene: TRBD2
CDR3aa: CASSQFGGTSEKSSYEQYF
CDR3nt: TGTGCCAGCAGCCAGTTCGGCGGGACTAGCGAAAAGAGCTCCTACGAGCAGTACTTC

abundance: .
v_gene: TRBV7-3
j_gene: TRBJ2-5
d_gene: TRBD2
CDR3aa: CANSLGRGGQETQYF
CDR3nt: TGTGCCAACAGCCTAGGTCGGGGGGGCCAAGAGACCCAGTACTTC

abundance: .
v_gene: TRBV5-1
j_gene: TRBJ2-5
d_gene: .
CDR3aa: CASSRRTGVGGQETQYF
CDR3nt: TGCGCCAGCAGCAGACGAACCGGGGTCGGCGGCCAAGAGACCCAGTACTTC

abundance: .
v_gene: TRBV20-1
j_gene: TRBJ1-1
d_gene: .
CDR3aa: CSARAPGRNTEAFF
CDR3nt: TGCAGTGCTAGAGCTCCGGGAAGGAACACTGAAGCTTTCTTT

abundance: .
v_gene: TRBV2
j_gene: TRBJ2-5
d_gene: TRBD2
CDR3aa: CASSARLAGGTNEQYF
CDR3nt: TGTGCCAGCAGTGCCCGACTAGCGGGGGGTACTAATGAGCAGTACTTC

abundance: many
v_gene: TRBV27
j_gene: TRBJ2-1
d_gene: .
CDR3aa: CASSFRGPPYNEQFF
CDR3nt: TGTGCCAGCAGTTTCCGGGGGCCCCCCTACAATGAGCAGTTCTTC

abundance: once
v_gene: TRBV20-1
j_gene: TRBJ2-1
d_gene: TRBD2
CDR3aa: CSAGARERYEQFF
CDR3nt: TGCAGTGCAGGAGCGCGGGAGCGCTATGAGCAGTTCTTC

abundance: .
v_gene: TRBV7-9
j_gene: TRBJ1-4
d_gene: .
CDR3aa: CASSKSDRGLEKLFF
CDR3nt: TGTGCCAGCAGCAAGAGCGACAGAGGACTTGAAAAACTGTTTTTT

abundance: few
v_gene: TRBV12-3/TRBV12-4
j_gene: TRBJ2-1
d_gene: TRBD2
CDR3aa: CAGSPRTSGSNEQFF
CDR3nt: TGTGCCGGCAGCCCCCGGACTAGCGGGAGCAATGAGCAGTTCTTC

abundance: .
v_gene: TRBV15
j_gene: TRBJ1-4
d_gene: .
CDR3aa: CATSRDRGRQGPGNEKLFF
CDR3nt: TGTGCCACCAGCAGAGATCGAGGCAGACAAGGGCCCGGTAATGAAAAACTGTTTTTT

abundance: few
v_gene: TRBV2
j_gene: TRBJ1-2
d_gene: .
CDR3aa: CASSEAPGGVGGYTF
CDR3nt: TGTGCCAGCAGTGAAGCGCCGGGAGGGGTTGGCGGCTACACCTTC

abundance: few
v_gene: TRBV5-1
j_gene: TRBJ2-3
d_gene: TRBD1
CDR3aa: CASSLSQDRYRVTQYF
CDR3nt: TGCGCCAGCAGCTTGTCCCAGGACAGGTACAGGGTTACGCAGTATTTT

abundance: .
v_gene: TRBV2
j_gene: TRBJ1-4
d_gene: .
CDR3aa: CASSPEGGQKRFF
CDR3nt: TGTGCCAGCAGTCCCGAGGGGGGACAAAAACGGTTTTTT

abundance: .
v_gene: TRBV12-3/TRBV12-4
j_gene: TRBJ1-4
d_gene: .
CDR3aa: CASLAGDIGKLFF
CDR3nt: TGTGCCAGTTTAGCAGGGGATATAGGAAAACTGTTTTTT